The 14 T cell receptor beta chains below all came from one sample that was sequenced in a study of graft-versus-host responses after intestinal transplantation. The assay was immunoSEQ multiplex PCR, and TCRdb's table has in-frame clones only and misses some. The table lists some 9,500 clones, 29% of them singletons, with 6.2% in the top ten. Investigators plated approximately 200,000 CFSE-labeled responder cells together with approximately 200,000 irradiated stimulator cells labeled with violet dye. Source: alloreactive CD8+ T cells from a mixed lymphocyte reaction culture, taken before intestinal transplant. Described subset: CFSE-low proliferating T cells sorted from approximately six-day pre-transplant mixed lymphocyte reaction (GvH or HvG direction). The receptor set was obtained from a human patient who received an intestinal transplant.

The V and J genes are TRBV2 and TRBJ1-2, with TRBD1 identical over 10 bases. CDR3 size: 17 residues. Germline-derived CDR1 and CDR2 are SNHLY and FYNNEI. The trim removed 6 bases at V and 4 bases at J, leaving 14 bases unmatched. CDR3 sequence (DNA): TGTGCCAGCAGGATCCATAGCCGGGACAGGGGCCTCTATGGCTACACCTTC. Residues: CASRIHSRDRGLYGYTF.

The CDR3 DNA reads TGTGCCAGCAGTCCCCAACCTCGACTAGCGGGGACAGAGACCCAGTACTTC. Translating it yields CASSPQPRLAGTETQYF. V usage is TRBV27 and J usage is TRBJ2-5; TRBD2 matches at 11 bases. The length of the CDR3 is 17 residues. The V gene's germline CDR1 is MNHEY and CDR2 SMNVEV (reference sequence). With V trimmed by 5 bases and J by 4 bases, 12 bases remained unmatched.

V gene TRBV27 combines with J gene TRBJ1-1; D might be TRBD1 (6 bases). This CDR3 contains 15 residues. Germline CDR1 MNHEY, CDR2 SMNVEV (reference sequence). The V end was cut by 4 bases, the J end by 4 bases, with 16 bases between. This CDR3 is CASSSHLGGRTEAFF. The CDR3 coding sequence is TGTGCCAGCAGTTCTCACCTCGGGGGGCGCACTGAAGCTTTCTTT.

This clone was counted a few times. The V and J genes are TRBV6-1 and TRBJ2-5; 12 positions agree with TRBD1. The CDR3 has 15 residues. The V segment lost 4 bases and the J segment 5 bases; nucleotides outside the gene matches: 5. The germline gives CDR1 MNHNS, CDR2 SASEGT. This CDR3 is CASSVGTGGGETQYF. The CDR3 DNA reads TGTGCCAGCAGTGTCGGGACAGGGGGCGGGGAGACCCAGTACTTC.

In this sample, this clone is medium-sized. Other nucleotide sequences from this sample produce the same CDR3. The genes are TRBV15 and TRBJ1-1; no firm D call. CDR3 size: 13 residues. Germline lookup yields CDR1 LNHNV and CDR2 YYDKDF (reference sequence). V dropped 1 base and J dropped 7 bases, with 10 bases sitting between them. The CDR3, as DNA: TGTGCCACCAGCAGAGTCTCACCCAGTGAAGCTTTCTTT. This gives the protein CATSRVSPSEAFF.

The gene calls are TRBV6-1 and TRBJ1-1; a weak D match, TRBD1 (5 bases). The CDR3 is 13 amino acids. From germline, CDR1 is MNHNS and CDR2 SASEGT. V gave up 2 bases and J gave up 5 bases, with 9 bases separating them. CDR3 loop: CASSEPGWTEAFF. The CDR3 DNA reads TGTGCCAGCAGTGAACCAGGGTGGACTGAAGCTTTCTTT.

By sample fraction, this clone is medium-sized. V is TRBV4-1 and J is TRBJ2-1; 8 bases are shared with TRBD2. The CDR3 totals 15 residues. Germline CDR1 is MGHRA and CDR2 is YSYEKL. V was pared by 4 bases and J by 7 bases, with 9 bases of the junction left unmatched. CDR3 sequence: CASSPPGGAKNEQFF. CDR3 DNA sequence: TGCGCCAGCAGCCCACCCGGGGGGGCTAAAAATGAGCAGTTCTTC.

V gene TRBV6-5 combines with J gene TRBJ2-7, with no clear D. The germline V gene has CDR1 MNHEY and CDR2 SVGAGI. V was clipped by 0 bases and J by 5 bases, with 8 bases between them. This CDR3 contains 13 residues. The CDR3 region has the DNA TGTGCCAGCAGTTACTCCACTTTGCACGAGCAGTACTTC. It translates to CASSYSTLHEQYF.

This chain links TRBV7-9 with TRBJ2-7, with D unresolved. The CDR3 is 13 residues long. Trimming cost V 1 base and J 7 bases, with 11 bases left between them. Germline loops: CDR1 SEHNR, CDR2 FQNEAQ (reference sequence). CDR3 loop: CASSLGPSWEQYF. CDR3 sequence (DNA): TGTGCCAGCAGCTTAGGGCCGTCTTGGGAGCAGTACTTC.

This chain uses TRBV4-1 with TRBJ2-3, with 7 nucleotides matching TRBD2. The CDR3 has 16 residues. Per germline, CDR1 MGHRA and CDR2 YSYEKL. V lost 1 base to trimming and J lost 4 bases; unmatched junction nucleotides: 8. The CDR3 region is CASSQAVGGVADTQYF. The CDR3 DNA follows: TGCGCCAGCAGCCAAGCGGTGGGAGGGGTGGCAGATACGCAGTATTTT.

This clone occurred a few times. The V call is TRBV18, the J call TRBJ2-1, with 9 positions matching TRBD2. V trimming: 5 bases; J trimming: 9 bases; junction bases outside the gene matches: 14. This CDR3 is built from 16 residues. Per germline, CDR1 KGHSH and CDR2 LQKENI. The chain's CDR3 is CASSMRPGLAGREQFF. The CDR3 DNA sequence: TGTGCCAGCTCAATGCGTCCGGGACTAGCTGGGCGTGAGCAGTTCTTC. Full variable domain (outside the CDR3, taken from reference TRBV18 and TRBJ2-1): NAGVMQNPRHLVRRRGQEARLRCSPMKGHSHVYWYRQLPEEGLKFMVYLQKENIIDESGMPKERFSAEFPKEGPSILRIQQVVRGDSAAYFCASSMRPGLAGREQFFGPGTRLTVL.

The chain recombines TRBV6-1 with TRBJ2-7; 8 bases agree with TRBD2. There are 18 residues in the CDR3. CDR1 and CDR2 (germline): MNHNS, SASEGT. Unmatched junction bases numbered 11, after V lost 1 base and J lost 0 bases. The DNA for the CDR3 is TGTGCCAGCAGTGAAGGGGGGCGGGAGCGGGGGCCCTCCTACGAGCAGTACTTC. Its protein product is CASSEGGRERGPSYEQYF.

The J gene is TRBJ2-3, the V gene TRBV7-6; D is perhaps TRBD2 (6 bases). V lost 1 base to trimming and J lost 0 bases, with 17 bases between them. CDR1 is SGHVS and CDR2 is FNYEAQ in the germline V gene. The length of the CDR3 is 18 residues. The CDR3 loop is CASSLGFAPGTSTDTQYF. In DNA, the CDR3 is TGTGCCAGCAGCTTAGGGTTCGCCCCGGGGACTAGCACAGATACGCAGTATTTT.

This clone has a single count. The chain carries TRBV27 and TRBJ2-7, with 7 nucleotides matching TRBD1. The germline gives CDR1 MNHEY, CDR2 SMNVEV (reference sequence). The CDR3 extends over 13 amino acids. V lost 3 bases to trimming and J lost 6 bases; unmatched junction nucleotides: 5. Written as DNA, the CDR3 is TGTGCCAGCAGTTTGGGACAGTCCCTCGAGCAGTACTTC. It is translated as CASSLGQSLEQYF.